A single T cell receptor (beta chain) is shown here with its context. Sequencing used immunoSEQ multiplex PCR; TCRdb keeps in-frame clones, though not all of them. Counted here are approximately 120,000 clones, about 74% occurring once; the ten biggest clones make up approximately 5.9%. The sample comes from a study of blood T cell repertoires in COVID-19. While infection was still active, Seattle patients were enrolled and then followed longitudinally. Specimen: peripheral blood. The TCR comes from a man older than 75 with COVID-19, enrolled during active disease.

The CDR3 DNA reads as TGTGCCAGCAGGGAGGGTCCTAACACTGAAGCTTTCTTT. Protein: CASREGPNTEAFF. The chain couples TRBV28 to TRBJ1-1; no clear D. Germline V lookup: CDR1 MDHEN, CDR2 SYDVKM. The CDR3 is 13 residues long. Trimming stripped 6 bases from V and 2 bases from J, with 10 bases between.